This TCR beta chain came from a study of identical twins listed by TCRdb under 2016. Background for the entire study: TCR alpha and beta repertoires from monozygotic twins, unrelated adults of various ages and cord blood were deep-sequenced to test whether fetal clonotypes persist. To rule out contamination, the twin experiments were replicated at different times with different library preparation protocols.

All donors were healthy Caucasians. Receptor libraries were prepared by 5' RACE. Reads for this sample came from an Illumina HiSeq 2000. A universal primer binding site was added through template switching, and the final cDNA carried a unique molecular identifier so that TCR cDNA molecules could be counted accurately. Specific primers in the conserved constant-segment region were used to synthesize first-strand cDNA for TCR alpha and beta chains. To control for contamination, every cDNA library was double barcoded, receiving both a SMART-Mk sample barcode and Illumina barcodes. Two successive PCR steps introduced TruSeq adapter sequences along with Illumina sample barcodes. Sequencing of the TCR alpha and beta cDNA libraries was done on the Illumina HiSeq platform using custom primers. For the original study's pipeline: Raw reads were processed with MiGEC to extract unique molecular identifiers, and MiXCR was used to determine CDR3 positions. For each individual, recombination models were inferred using an EM algorithm with the repgenHMM and IGoR tools. Shared clonotype analysis was performed with the tcR package in R, normalizing sharing by the product of cloneset sizes. To study raw recombination free of thymic and clonal selection effects, out-of-frame nonproductive sequences were analyzed. Clones were called with MiXCR by TCRdb after fastp trimmed the public reads at Q25, and only in-frame beta chains were retained. Entries that share a CDR3 protein sequence are merged under the most common genes and DNA. These V and J calls derive from TCRdb rather than the authors' analysis. The sample table holds more than 1.5 million distinct CDR3 sequences, of which about 32% were seen once. The leading ten clones occupy roughly 0.3% of the sample.

CDR1 and CDR2 are read off the germline V gene as MDHEN and SYDVKM. The CDR3 runs 16 residues from the cysteine to the phenylalanine. This entry keeps only the CDR3 DNA: 48 bases, framed from base 1. The trim is 2 bases for V and 0 bases for J, with a gap of 11 bases between the germline ends. A word on this clonotype: This clone's antigen is unknown. No much larger clonotype is one base removed from it; base qualities were not supplied.

Study-wide conclusions, independent of this receptor: In monozygotic twins, out-of-frame TCR alpha sharing was systematically underestimated by recombination models, although the models agreed with sharing between unrelated individuals. A weaker excess of twin sharing was found in beta out-of-frame sequences because the signal-to-noise ratio was lowered by fewer shared sequences. Zero-insertion analyses could be partly confounded by invariant T cells such as MAIT and iNKT, though diverse VJ usage argued against such confounding for most clonotypes. Compared with coincidental sharing between unrelated individuals, an excess of low generation-probability sequences was observed among out-of-frame TCR alpha sequences shared between twins. Conclusions relied on cross-sectional statistical analysis, since the same donors could not be followed over many years. Fewer insertions were carried by abundant cord blood beta clonotypes; a weaker similar trend was observed in young adult naive repertoires, while no such trend was observed in memory repertoires.

The sequenced sample consisted of cord blood. This chain is built from TRBV28 and TRBJ2-4; no D gene call is confident. This clonotype was sampled from a newborn girl in good health. The CDR3 amino acid sequence is: CASSLLPDLAKNIQYF. The sequence in DNA is TGTGCCAGCAGTTTACTGCCAGACCTAGCCAAAAACATTCAGTACTTC.